Listed below are T cell receptor beta chains from one sample, sequenced in a study of patients and donors after allogeneic stem cell transplantation. TCRdb redid the calling of the RT-PCR reads with MiXCR, one entry per CDR3 protein. This table holds some 880,000 distinct CDR3 sequences, roughly 18% found once. Sequencing was done on a sample of blood, either unsorted or a sorted T cell fraction (not recorded which). These receptors were obtained from a human donor who was either an allogeneic HSCT recipient or a stem cell or donor lymphocyte infusion donor (not recorded which). It is not recorded whose cells these are; they may come from a transplant donor. Each CDR3 is given with its conserved first and last residue. A D gene is named only where the DNA matches it firmly. Expanded clones get a size class; other rows say once, few or many, or leave the size out.

j_call v_call d_call clone_size cdr3_nt cdr3_aa
TRBJ1-1 TRBV12-3/TRBV12-4 NA NA TGTGCCAGCAGTTACCGGGGAGTACAAAACACTGAAGCTTTCTTT CASSYRGVQNTEAFF
TRBJ1-1 TRBV20-1 TRBD1 NA TGCAGTTCTACCACCCACAGGCAGGGGGCTGGGACTGAAGCTTTCTTT CSSTTHRQGAGTEAFF
TRBJ1-2 TRBV12-3/TRBV12-4 NA NA TGTGCCAGCAGCGCGGACAGTGCTTCCTATGGCTACACCTTC CASSADSASYGYTF
TRBJ1-2 TRBV7-7 NA few TGTGCTAGCAGCCCTAGCATGGGGTTTTCTACCTATGGCTACACCTTC CASSPSMGFSTYGYTF
TRBJ2-5 TRBV14 NA few TGTGCCAGCAGCCAAGAGGGCATGGGGACCCAGTACTTC CASSQEGMGTQYF
TRBJ1-5 TRBV3-1 TRBD1 NA TGTGCCAGCAGCGCCGGAGGACAGGTTAATCAGCCCCAGCATTTT CASSAGGQVNQPQHF
TRBJ2-3 TRBV29-1 TRBD1 NA TGCAGCTCTCGAGGGACAGGGGAAAGGACAGATACGCAGTATTTT CSSRGTGERTDTQYF
TRBJ2-3 TRBV4-3 NA few TGCGCCAGCAGCCAAGAATTTACTCGGACTCGCACAGATACGCAGTATTTT CASSQEFTRTRTDTQYF
TRBJ1-2 TRBV29-1 NA many TGCAGCTTTGATGGCTATGGCTACACCTTC CSFDGYGYTF
TRBJ1-1 TRBV6-5 NA NA TGTGCCAGCAGTTACAGGGGCGTTGACGACACTGAAGCTTTCTTT CASSYRGVDDTEAFF
TRBJ1-1 TRBV10-3 TRBD1 NA TGTGCCATCAGGGGACAGGGTGGAACTGAAGCTTTCTTT CAIRGQGGTEAFF
TRBJ2-1 TRBV18 NA NA TGTGCCAGCTCACCACCGCTAGGGTTCTCGGATGAGCAGTTCTTC CASSPPLGFSDEQFF
TRBJ2-7 TRBV7-2 NA NA TGTGCCAGCAGCTTACAGCGTTCCCTAGCCTACGAGCAGTACTTC CASSLQRSLAYEQYF
TRBJ2-3 TRBV29-1 NA few TGCAGCGTAGTGGATACGCAGTATTTT CSVVDTQYF
TRBJ2-6 TRBV4-3 NA few TGCGCCAGCAGCCAAGAAATGTCTGGGGCCAACGTCCTGACTTTC CASSQEMSGANVLTF
TRBJ2-2 TRBV24-1 TRBD1 NA TGTGCCACCAGTGATTTCGAGGGGGCGACCGGGGAGCTGTTTTTT CATSDFEGATGELFF
TRBJ2-7 TRBV29-1 NA few TGCAGCGTTGAGTTCAGCTCCTACGAGCAGTACTTC CSVEFSSYEQYF
TRBJ1-2 TRBV12-3/TRBV12-4 NA few TGTGCCAGCAGTTTAGGACCTTTCGGGGGCTACACCTTC CASSLGPFGGYTF
TRBJ1-1 TRBV6-1 NA NA TGTGCCAGCAGGCGGCCTTCGGACAGTTTCACTGAAGCTTTCTTT CASRRPSDSFTEAFF
TRBJ2-7 TRBV13 TRBD2 few TGTGCCAGCAGCCTCCGGACTAGCGGGGACTCCTCCTACGAGCAGTACTTC CASSLRTSGDSSYEQYF
TRBJ2-3 TRBV29-1 TRBD2 many TGCAGCACCGGGACTAGCGGTAGCACAGATACGCAGTATTTT CSTGTSGSTDTQYF
TRBJ2-3 TRBV7-2 TRBD1 NA TGTGCCAGCAGCTACAGACAGGGGGCGGGGGATACGCAGTATTTT CASSYRQGAGDTQYF
TRBJ2-2 TRBV7-9 TRBD2 NA TGTGCCAGCAGCAAGACTAGCGGGCCCCAACACACCGGGGAGCTGTTTTTT CASSKTSGPQHTGELFF
TRBJ1-5 TRBV5-6 NA NA TGTGCCAGCAGCTTGCGGGCGCGGACGTATAGCAATCAGCCCCAGCATTTT CASSLRARTYSNQPQHF
TRBJ2-1 TRBV20-1 TRBD2 few TGCAGTGCTCGTAGCGGGGGGGTTTCCTACAATGAGCAGTTCTTC CSARSGGVSYNEQFF
TRBJ1-2 TRBV3-1 NA NA TGTGCCAGCAGCCCTGCGGGACACAGGGGCTACACCTTC CASSPAGHRGYTF
TRBJ2-1 TRBV3-1 TRBD2 many TGCGCCAGCAGCTTGGCTAGCGGGAGCAATGAGCAGTTCTTC CASSLASGSNEQFF
TRBJ2-7 TRBV5-5 NA NA TGTGCCAGCATCCCGACAGCCACCTACGAGCAGTACTTC CASIPTATYEQYF
TRBJ2-1 TRBV6-1 TRBD2 NA TGTGCCAGCAGTGTGGGACTAGCGGGAGGGCCGTTTAGGAATGAGCAGTTCTTC CASSVGLAGGPFRNEQFF
TRBJ2-1 TRBV9 TRBD2 NA TGTGCCAGCAGCCCCCGTTCGGGACTAGCGATTCCCAATGAGCAGTTCTTC CASSPRSGLAIPNEQFF
TRBJ2-3 TRBV2 TRBD1 once TGTGCCAGCAGGGTGACAGGGGGGTATGCAGATACGCAGTATTTT CASRVTGGYADTQYF
TRBJ1-1 TRBV5-1 NA few TGCGCCAGCAGCTTGGGACCAGGATCGACTGAAGCTTTCTTT CASSLGPGSTEAFF